A single sample gave rise to the 18 T cell receptor beta chains below, sequenced in a study of blood T cell repertoires in COVID-19. Profiling relied on immunoSEQ multiplex PCR, and the TCRdb table lists in-frame clones only, not all of them. The profile shows fewer than 120,000 clones, more than 70% of them singletons. The sequenced material came from peripheral blood. The receptors here all came from a woman between 45 and 60 years old with acute or convalescent COVID-19.

The chain carries TRBV9 and TRBJ2-1; 7 bases agree with TRBD2. The CDR3 is 16 amino acids. Germline V gene data show CDR1 as SGDLS and CDR2 as YYNGEE. Trimming took 0 bases from V and 0 from J; bases not matched to a gene: 3. The CDR3 loop reads CASSVGGGSSYNEQFF. Written as DNA, the CDR3 is TGTGCCAGCAGCGTAGGAGGCGGGAGCTCCTACAATGAGCAGTTCTTC.

This clone was recorded only once. The chain is built from TRBV7-9 and TRBJ2-7; 11 nucleotides match TRBD2. The germline CDR1 and CDR2 sequences are SEHNR and FQNEAQ (reference sequence). The CDR3 spans 17 residues. Trimming removed 8 bases from V and 6 bases from J; junction bases left unmatched: 18. CDR3 DNA sequence: TGTGCCAGCGGCCCCGGGGGGACTAGCGGTAGGACCGGCGAGCAGTACTTC. It encodes CASGPGGTSGRTGEQYF.

The rearrangement joins TRBV7-9 to TRBJ2-2; TRBD2 matches 7 bases. CDR1 SEHNR and CDR2 FQNEAQ come from the germline V gene (reference sequence). CDR3 length: 13 amino acids. J lost 7 bases, V lost 11 bases, and 10 bases had no gene match. Written as DNA, the CDR3 is TGTGCCGGACACCAGTCGGGGGGCGGGGAGCTGTTTTTT. This codes for CAGHQSGGGELFF.

Only one count was recorded for this clone. J is TRBJ2-3 and V is TRBV12-3 or TRBV12-4; D remains ambiguous. V lost 1 base and J 8 bases, leaving 10 bases between the germline ends. This CDR3 is built from 13 residues. The CDR3 region has the DNA TGTGCCAGCAGTTTAGGAAGCGCAGCTACGCAGTATTTT. This sequence encodes CASSLGSAATQYF.

This clone came up once. The chain couples TRBV15 to TRBJ1-5; a weak D match, TRBD1 (6 bases). The V end lost 0 bases, the J end lost 6 bases, and 15 bases lay between the germline ends. Germline V lookup: CDR1 LNHNV, CDR2 YYDKDF (reference sequence). The CDR3 runs 16 residues. CDR3 DNA: TGTGCCACCAGCAGAGATCTGGTACAGGGTAGTCAGCCCCAGCATTTT. It yields the protein CATSRDLVQGSQPQHF.

The chain employs TRBV19 and TRBJ2-2; TRBD1 is a possible D gene (6 bases). CDR1 LNHDA and CDR2 SQIVND come from the germline V gene (reference sequence). V lost 5 bases to trimming and J lost 4 bases, with 17 bases between them. CDR3 length equals 16 residues. The CDR3 DNA reads TGTGCCAGTAGTGTCCGGGACACCCGAGCCACCGGGGAGCTGTTTTTT. This codes for CASSVRDTRATGELFF.

V usage is TRBV6-5 and J usage is TRBJ1-2; TRBD1 might be the D (5 bases). Trimming pared 6 bases from V and 1 base from J, leaving 9 bases between. Looked up from germline, CDR1 is MNHEY and CDR2 is SVGAGI. The length of the CDR3 is 13 residues. In DNA form, the CDR3 reads TGTGCCAGCAGACCAGACAGTAACTATGGCTACACCTTC. Translated: CASRPDSNYGYTF.

CDR3 region: CASSPRVAGTSYEQYF. Written as DNA, the CDR3 is TGTGCCAGTAGTCCCCGGGTAGCGGGGACCTCCTACGAGCAGTACTTC. The chain is built from TRBV19 and TRBJ2-7; 8 bases are a match to TRBD2. V dropped 5 bases and J dropped 0; count of bases not matched to a gene: 9. CDR3 length: 16 amino acids. CDR1 is LNHDA and CDR2 is SQIVND in the germline V gene (reference sequence).

Concerning this clone itself: At the DNA level, this CDR3 is encoded by other sequences in the same sample as well. The V call is TRBV5-1, the J call TRBJ2-3; TRBD2 is a possible D gene (5 bases). This CDR3 has 16 amino acids. Germline V gives CDR1 SGHRS, CDR2 YFSETQ. Deletions cut 1 base from V and 0 bases from J, with 12 bases between. The CDR3 nucleotides are TGCGCCAGCAGCTTGTCAGGAGGATCTAGCACAGATACGCAGTATTTT. The encoded protein is CASSLSGGSSTDTQYF.

The genes are TRBV5-1 and TRBJ2-1, with TRBD2 identical over 9 bases. Germline V gives CDR1 SGHRS, CDR2 YFSETQ. J lost 8 bases, V lost 7 bases, and 16 bases had no gene match. The CDR3 consists of 16 residues. As DNA, the CDR3 is TGCGCCAGCGGACTTATTACCGGGACTAGCTCCGATGAGCAGTTCTTC. Residues: CASGLITGTSSDEQFF.

The chain couples TRBV29-1 to TRBJ2-1; perhaps TRBD1 as D (6 bases). Trimming removed 2 bases from V and 4 bases from J, with 9 bases in between. CDR1 SQVTM and CDR2 ANQGSEA come from the germline V gene. This CDR3 is built from 13 residues. This CDR3 reads CSVESDRYNEQFF. The CDR3 DNA reads as TGCAGCGTTGAATCCGACAGGTACAATGAGCAGTTCTTC.

The count of this clone is one. The V call is TRBV25-1, the J call TRBJ2-5; 16 bases match TRBD2. Germline CDR1 MGHDK, CDR2 SYGVNS. The V gene end was trimmed by 3 bases and the J gene end by 4 bases; junction bases not matched to a gene: 5. The CDR3 sequence is 17 residues long. The CDR3 protein is CASSDRGLAGGTETQYF. The CDR3, as DNA: TGTGCCAGCAGTGATCGGGGACTAGCGGGAGGGACAGAGACCCAGTACTTC.

V and J are TRBV19 and TRBJ1-2; 9 bases are shared with TRBD1. The germline CDR1 and CDR2 sequences are LNHDA and SQIVND (reference sequence). The CDR3 has 13 amino acids. The ends lost 5 bases at V and 8 bases at J; junction bases unmatched: 6. CDR3 loop: CASSPGQGEGYTF. The CDR3 DNA follows: TGTGCCAGTAGTCCGGGACAGGGCGAGGGCTACACCTTC. Variable domain in full (rest from reference TRBV19 and TRBJ1-2): DGGITQSPKYLFRKEGQNVTLSCEQNLNHDAMYWYRQDPGQGLRLIYYSQIVNDFQKGDIAEGYSVSREKKESFPLTVTSAQKNPTAFYLCASSPGQGEGYTFGSGTRLTVV.

The chain employs TRBV3-1 (or the pseudogene TRBV3-2) and TRBJ1-3; TRBD1 matches 10 bases. CDR3 length: 15 amino acids. V trimming: 3 bases; J trimming: 5 bases; junction bases outside the gene matches: 4. CDR1 is LGHDT, CDR2 YNNKEL, per germline (reference sequence). The CDR3 bases are TGTGCCAGCAGCCAGAGGACAGGGGGGAGAAACACCATATATTTT. Protein sequence: CASSQRTGGRNTIYF.

This chain links TRBV5-1 with TRBJ1-4; 7 nucleotides align to TRBD1. CDR3 length: 14 residues. From germline, CDR1 is SGHRS and CDR2 YFSETQ. V lost 7 bases and J lost 7; bases outside the gene matches: 10. The CDR3 loop is CASSEGARREKLFF. The DNA for the CDR3 is TGCGCCAGCTCCGAGGGGGCTAGACGTGAAAAACTGTTTTTT. Drawing the rest from reference TRBV5-1 and TRBJ1-4, the complete variable domain is KAGVTQTPRYLIKTRGQQVTLSCSPISGHRSVSWYQQTPGQGLQFLFEYFSETQRNKGNFPGRFSGRQFSNSRSEMNVSTLELGDSALYLCASSEGARREKLFFGSGTQLSVL.

J is TRBJ2-3 and V is TRBV21-1; the table's TRBD1 call for D was not verified on the DNA. TRBV21-1 is a pseudogene locus. The CDR3 has 17 amino acids. CDR3 bases: TGTGCCAGCAGCAAAAATCAGGGGGGTCTTAGCACAGATACGCAGTATTTT. It specifies CASSKNQGGLSTDTQYF.

The rearrangement links TRBV3-1 (or the pseudogene TRBV3-2) to TRBJ1-2; D is undetermined. CDR3 length: 12 amino acids. Between the trimmed V and J ends, which lost 2 bases and 4 bases, there was a span of 5 bases. Germline CDR1 LGHDT, CDR2 YNNKEL (reference sequence). The CDR3 DNA reads TGTGCCAGCAGCCAACACAGCTATGGCTACACCTTC. It yields the protein CASSQHSYGYTF.

Comment on this clone: Other DNA sequences within the sample encode an identical CDR3. The chain recombines TRBV5-1 with TRBJ1-5; D is possibly TRBD1 (6 bases). This CDR3 has 14 amino acids. Looked up from germline, CDR1 is SGHRS and CDR2 is YFSETQ. V was shortened by 0 bases and J by 5 bases, with 9 bases between the two germline ends. The CDR3 spells CASSLVGGDQPQHF. Here the CDR3 DNA reads TGCGCCAGCAGCTTGGTAGGGGGAGATCAGCCCCAGCATTTT. The variable domain in full, completed from reference TRBV5-1 and TRBJ1-5, reads KAGVTQTPRYLIKTRGQQVTLSCSPISGHRSVSWYQQTPGQGLQFLFEYFSETQRNKGNFPGRFSGRQFSNSRSEMNVSTLELGDSALYLCASSLVGGDQPQHFGDGTRLSIL.